What follows are 20 T cell receptor beta chains derived from one specimen sequenced in a study of T cell changes during pregnancy in multiple sclerosis. Some clones are missing from TCRdb's copy, which holds only in-frame ones; the method was immunoSEQ multiplex PCR. Of tens of thousands of clones listed, roughly nine tenths are singletons. The sample was CD4+ T cells from peripheral blood mononuclear cells, taken in the first trimester of pregnancy. All receptors derive from a female donor with multiple sclerosis, enrolled in a pregnancy study.

The chain couples TRBV18 to TRBJ2-5, with 14 bases aligning to TRBD2. The V gene's germline CDR1 is KGHSH and CDR2 LQKENI. Unmatched junction bases numbered 0, after V lost 3 bases and J lost 12 bases. CDR3 length equals 12 residues. The CDR3 region has the DNA TGTGCCAGCTCACCGGGACTAGCGGGGGAGTACTTC. Amino acid sequence: CASSPGLAGEYF.

This rearrangement joins TRBV5-1 to TRBJ2-7; 8 bases align to TRBD1. The germline gives CDR1 SGHRS, CDR2 YFSETQ. CDR3 length: 16 amino acids. Trimming at V came to 4 bases and at J to 2 bases, leaving 11 bases not matched to a gene. Written as DNA, the CDR3 is TGCGCCAGCAGCCCCAGTGCGACAGGGGATCCCTACGAGCAGTACTTC. Translating it yields CASSPSATGDPYEQYF.

The chain recombines TRBV7-9 with TRBJ2-7; 9 nucleotides agree with TRBD1. The V segment lost 1 base and the J segment 7 bases; nucleotides outside the gene matches: 11. The CDR3 extends over 16 amino acids. Germline CDR1 and CDR2: SEHNR and FQNEAQ (reference sequence). CDR3 sequence reads: CASSLGRTGASMEQYF. CDR3 bases: TGTGCCAGCAGCTTAGGCCGGACAGGGGCGAGTATGGAGCAGTACTTC.

The chain has TRBV14 and TRBJ1-4; D might be TRBD1 (6 bases). The germline V and J ends were trimmed by 6 bases and 5 bases, with 16 bases remaining between them. Germline V CDR1 and CDR2: SGHDN, FVKESK. This CDR3 contains 15 residues. CDR3 sequence reads: CASSSVRTANEKLFF. The CDR3 DNA is TGTGCCAGCAGTTCGGTCCGGACAGCGAATGAAAAACTGTTTTTT.

The chain uses TRBV6-4 and TRBJ1-2; a possible D gene is TRBD1 (6 bases). This CDR3 has 13 residues. V lost 6 bases, J lost 4 bases, and 12 bases lay in between. The germline V gene has CDR1 MRHNA and CDR2 SNTAGT. CDR3 in DNA: TGTGCCAGCAGCGATGACAGGAGCTATGGCTACACCTTC. Protein product: CASSDDRSYGYTF.

The rearrangement joins TRBV4-1 to TRBJ1-4; TRBD1 aligns across 8 bases. CDR3 length: 16 residues. Losses at the gene ends were 5 bases for V and 4 bases for J; bases not matched to a gene: 9. Germline CDR1 is MGHRA and CDR2 is YSYEKL. The CDR3 nucleotides are TGCGCCAGCAGCGCCGGACAGGGCCGTAGTAATGAAAAACTGTTTTTT. The encoded protein is CASSAGQGRSNEKLFF.

This chain joins TRBV5-4 and TRBJ2-5; D perhaps matches TRBD2 (6 bases). Trimming shortened V by 1 base and J by 2 bases, and 9 bases separated the two germline ends. Germline V gene data show CDR1 as SGHNT and CDR2 as YYREEE (reference sequence). CDR3 size: 14 residues. In DNA form, the CDR3 reads TGTGCCAGCAGCTTGACTAGCAGACAAGAGACCCAGTACTTC. This codes for CASSLTSRQETQYF.

The rearrangement links TRBV7-2 to TRBJ1-3, with TRBD1 as a possible D gene (5 bases). The germline gives CDR1 SGHTA, CDR2 FQGNSA. This CDR3 contains 13 residues. V lost 3 bases, J lost 3 bases, and 6 bases lay in between. CDR3 loop: CASSLTVGNTIYF. The CDR3 nucleotides read TGTGCCAGCAGCTTGACAGTTGGAAACACCATATATTTT.

V and J are TRBV30 and TRBJ1-2; D gene unclear. This CDR3 has 14 residues. V shed 3 bases and J shed 4 bases, with 15 bases lying between them. Germline CDR1 reads GTSNPN; CDR2 reads SVGIG (reference sequence). For the CDR3, the DNA is TGTGCCTGGAGGGGAGCACAGAGCTCCTATGGCTACACCTTC. Residues: CAWRGAQSSYGYTF.

V gene TRBV5-1 combines with J gene TRBJ1-4; D remains unclear. V lost 3 bases and J lost 0, with 6 bases in between. The CDR3 loop spans 14 amino acids. Germline V gives CDR1 SGHRS, CDR2 YFSETQ. This CDR3 reads CASSSTATNEKLFF. The CDR3 region has the DNA TGCGCCAGCAGCTCCACTGCAACTAATGAAAAACTGTTTTTT.

The chain carries TRBV19 and TRBJ1-5; D may be TRBD1 (5 bases). The CDR3 is made up of 17 amino acids. The germline CDR1 and CDR2 sequences are LNHDA and SQIVND (reference sequence). The ends were cut back, 3 bases at V and 0 bases at J, with 15 bases in the middle. The CDR3 region is CASSMPGRVDSNQPQHF. The CDR3, as DNA: TGTGCCAGTAGTATGCCAGGGAGGGTCGATAGCAATCAGCCCCAGCATTTT.

V is TRBV19 and J is TRBJ2-7; D not resolved. This CDR3 region has 17 residues. The ends were cut back, 2 bases at V and 0 bases at J, with 17 bases in the middle. CDR1 LNHDA and CDR2 SQIVND come from the germline V gene (reference sequence). This chain's CDR3 is CASSIKKLAAISYEQYF. The DNA for the CDR3 is TGTGCCAGTAGTATAAAAAAACTCGCGGCGATCTCCTACGAGCAGTACTTC.

The chain joins TRBV10-1 to TRBJ2-7, with D possibly being TRBD2 (6 bases). Looked up from germline, CDR1 is WNHNN and CDR2 is SYGVQD (reference sequence). There are 13 residues in the CDR3. V dropped 8 bases and J dropped 3 bases, with 14 bases sitting between them. The CDR3 DNA sequence: TGCGCCAGCGGGGGGACTCATGTCTACGAGCAGTACTTC. Translating gives CASGGTHVYEQYF.

The chain has TRBV9 and TRBJ2-3; perhaps TRBD2 as D (5 bases). The V and J ends lost 6 bases and 0 bases respectively, with 11 bases between them. This CDR3 has 14 amino acids. The germline CDR1 and CDR2 sequences are SGDLS and YYNGEE. The CDR3 DNA follows: TGTGCCAGCAATCAAGCGGCTAGCACAGATACGCAGTATTTT. It specifies CASNQAASTDTQYF.

The rearrangement links TRBV14 to TRBJ1-2; D not resolved. The CDR3 has 16 amino acids. Germline lookup yields CDR1 SGHDN and CDR2 FVKESK. V lost 0 bases, J lost 7 bases, and 18 bases lay in between. CDR3 bases: TGTGCCAGCAGCCAAGATTGGTTTCGGGGTGTCGGTGGCTACACCTTC. Translation gives CASSQDWFRGVGGYTF. Together with reference TRBV14 and TRBJ1-2, the CDR3 gives the full variable domain: EAGVTQFPSHSVIEKGQTVTLRCDPISGHDNLYWYRRVMGKEIKFLLHFVKESKQDESGMPNNRFLAERTGGTYSTLKVQPAELEDSGVYFCASSQDWFRGVGGYTFGSGTRLTVV.

The chain uses TRBV2 and TRBJ1-3, with TRBD1 matching 9 bases. CDR3 size: 16 residues. CDR1 is SNHLY and CDR2 is FYNNEI in the germline V gene. The V and J ends lost 6 bases and 2 bases, in that order; junction bases with no gene match: 8. CDR3 coding DNA: TGTGCCAGCAGGGATACCGGGACAGGGACTGGAAACACCATATATTTT. Translated, it gives CASRDTGTGTGNTIYF.

The rearrangement joins TRBV9 to TRBJ2-5, with 7 bases lining up with TRBD2. V trimming: 0 bases; J trimming: 4 bases; junction bases outside the gene matches: 9. Germline values: CDR1 SGDLS, CDR2 YYNGEE. The length of the CDR3 is 16 residues. This CDR3 is CASSVGGLPGGETQYF. In DNA form, the CDR3 reads TGTGCCAGCAGCGTAGGGGGACTACCTGGCGGAGAGACCCAGTACTTC.

The chain recombines TRBV29-1 with TRBJ2-2; no firm D call. The V gene lost 7 bases and the J gene lost 0 bases, with 12 bases spanning the gap. Per the germline V gene, CDR1 is SQVTM and CDR2 is ANQGSEA. This CDR3 region has 14 residues. CDR3 DNA: TGCAGCGCCGGGTCAGCGTCGAACACCGGGGAGCTGTTTTTT. Translated: CSAGSASNTGELFF.

The V and J genes are TRBV4-2 and TRBJ2-1; a weak D match, TRBD2 (5 bases). V gave up 1 base and J gave up 9 bases, with 10 bases separating them. The length of the CDR3 is 13 residues. Germline CDR1 reads LGHNA; CDR2 reads YNFKEQ. CDR3: CASSQGLAVEQFF. The CDR3 DNA reads TGTGCCAGCAGCCAAGGGCTAGCCGTTGAGCAGTTCTTC.

V usage is TRBV9 and J usage is TRBJ1-3, with D possibly being TRBD1 (6 bases). The CDR3 loop spans 15 amino acids. Germline CDR1 and CDR2: SGDLS and YYNGEE. V gave up 4 bases and J gave up 5 bases, with 16 bases separating them. The CDR3 protein is CASSREGQERNTIYF. The CDR3 region has the DNA TGTGCCAGCAGCCGAGAGGGACAAGAAAGAAACACCATATATTTT. Combining the CDR3 with reference TRBV9 and TRBJ1-3 gives the whole variable domain DSGVTQTPKHLITATGQRVTLRCSPRSGDLSVYWYQQSLDQGLQFLIQYYNGEERAKGNILERFSAQQFPDLHSELNLSSLELGDSALYFCASSREGQERNTIYFGEGSWLTVV.